A single sample gave rise to the 16 T cell receptor beta chains below, sequenced in a study of vaccination and CD4 T cells after COVID-19 (dated by TCRdb to between 2020 and 2023). Libraries were built with PCR. Sequencing relied on an Illumina iSeq 100. TCR sequencing of DNA from cultured CD4+ T cells used the Oncomine TCR Beta short-read assay at the Johns Hopkins FTIC core. TCRdb applied fastp at Q25 and MiXCR to the public reads, then kept only in-frame beta chains. A single entry per CDR3 protein holds the most common genes and DNA from its merged rows. The sample table contains some 4,500 distinct CDR3 sequences; only one count was recorded for 38% of them. Roughly 40% of the sample is held by the ten biggest clonotypes. Sample treatment or condition, as interpreted from the label and publication: approximately 10-day PBMC culture with coronavirus spike peptide pools or control peptides (ViraFEST assay). CD4+ T cells from unexposed donors were collected before the COVID-19 pandemic (2011-2018).

These TCRs are of unknown antigen specificity. Sequenced material: CD4+ T cells from blood, cultured in vitro. Receptors were obtained from a human donor in good health.

The count of this clonotype is one. V is TRBV4-1 and J is TRBJ2-6; D is ambiguous. V lost 4 bases and J lost 1, with 5 bases in between. Germline V gene lookup returns CDR1 MGHRA and CDR2 YSYEKL. The CDR3 has 14 amino acids. CDR3 DNA: TGCGCCAGCAGCCTTGAGTCTGGGGCCAACGTCCTGACTTTC. Translation: CASSLESGANVLTF.

The CDR3 region is CASSQDRGRGYTF. CDR3 nucleotide sequence: TGTGCCAGCAGCCAGGACAGGGGGCGAGGCTACACCTTC. The chain links TRBV11-2 to TRBJ1-2, with 11 positions matching TRBD1. Germline CDR1 SGHAT, CDR2 FQNNGV. With V trimmed by 5 bases and J by 8 bases, 4 bases remained unmatched. CDR3 length equals 13 residues.

This clonotype turned up a few times. V gene TRBV7-9 combines with J gene TRBJ1-1, with TRBD1 as a possible D gene (5 bases). Germline CDR1 SEHNR, CDR2 FQNEAQ (reference sequence). CDR3 length equals 13 residues. V lost 3 bases to trimming and J lost 3 bases, with 8 bases between them. The CDR3 region is CASSLGGDTEAFF. The CDR3 DNA reads as TGTGCCAGCAGCTTGGGAGGGGACACTGAAGCTTTCTTT.

The V and J genes are TRBV7-9 and TRBJ2-7, with 13 bases that match TRBD2. CDR1 and CDR2 from the germline V gene are SEHNR and FQNEAQ (reference sequence). V lost 1 base, J lost 8 bases, and 5 bases stayed unmatched. This CDR3 region has 15 residues. The CDR3 nucleotides read TGTGCCAGCAGCTTAGTGGGGACTAGCGGGGTCCAGCAGTACTTC. It encodes CASSLVGTSGVQQYF.

This chain links TRBV2 with TRBJ2-5; 7 bases line up with TRBD1. The CDR3 contains 14 residues. Germline CDR1 reads SNHLY; CDR2 reads FYNNEI. V lost 7 bases, J lost 5 bases, and 10 bases stayed unmatched. This chain's CDR3 is CASNRGGIGETQYF. The CDR3 bases are TGTGCCAGCAACAGAGGGGGCATTGGGGAGACCCAGTACTTC. Supplemented by reference TRBV2 and TRBJ2-5, the full variable domain reads EPEVTQTPSHQVTQMGQEVILRCVPISNHLYFYWYRQILGQKVEFLVSFYNNEISEKSEIFDDQFSVERPDGSNFTLKIRSTKLEDSAMYFCASNRGGIGETQYFGPGTRLLVL.

This clonotype appeared once. This sequence joins TRBV2 and TRBJ1-5; TRBD1 matches at 8 bases. The germline gives CDR1 SNHLY, CDR2 FYNNEI. The junction had 5 bases not matched to a gene; V was cut back by 5 bases and J by 2 bases. The CDR3 has 15 residues. The CDR3 sequence: CASSPQGAGNQPQHF. DNA for the CDR3: TGTGCCAGCAGTCCTCAGGGGGCTGGCAATCAGCCCCAGCATTTT.

J is TRBJ1-3 and V is TRBV20-1; a weak D match, TRBD1 (6 bases). V was clipped by 3 bases and J by 0 bases, with 21 bases between them. Looked up from germline, CDR1 is DFQATT and CDR2 is SNEGSKA (reference sequence). CDR3 size: 18 residues. CDR3 coding DNA: TGCAGTGCTAGCCTTGAAAATACAGGGCGAAACTCTGGAAACACCATATATTTT. It is translated as CSASLENTGRNSGNTIYF.

The chain links TRBV27 to TRBJ1-2; D may be TRBD1 (6 bases). Germline V lookup: CDR1 MNHEY, CDR2 SMNVEV (reference sequence). The V gene lost 3 bases and the J gene lost 3 bases, with 11 bases spanning the gap. This CDR3 region has 14 residues. The CDR3 nucleotides read TGTGCCAGCAGTTTGGCCGGGGGCGACTATGGCTACACCTTC. Its translation is CASSLAGGDYGYTF.

Relative to its sample, this clonotype is hyperexpanded. This rearrangement joins TRBV6-5 to TRBJ1-2; the D gene is possibly TRBD1 (5 bases). This CDR3 is built from 14 residues. The V end lost 2 bases, the J end lost 5 bases, and 12 bases lay between the germline ends. The germline V gene encodes CDR1 MNHEY and CDR2 SVGAGI. CDR3 coding DNA: TGTGCCAGCAGTTACGACAGAGCTCCATATGGCTACACCTTC. It translates to CASSYDRAPYGYTF.

The chain links TRBV5-1 to TRBJ2-2, with TRBD1 matching over 9 bases. This CDR3 is built from 15 residues. Trimming removed 4 bases from V and 4 bases from J; junction bases left unmatched: 5. Per germline, CDR1 SGHRS and CDR2 YFSETQ. CDR3 protein: CASSPDRGITGELFF. In DNA form, the CDR3 reads TGCGCCAGCAGCCCTGACAGGGGGATCACCGGGGAGCTGTTTTTT.

A few counts support this clonotype. This chain connects TRBV7-3 to TRBJ1-1; D remains ambiguous. V lost 2 bases and J 5 bases, leaving 12 bases between the germline ends. Germline V lookup: CDR1 SGHTA, CDR2 FQGTGA. The CDR3 loop spans 14 amino acids. CDR3 in DNA: TGTGCCAGCAGCTTAGAGGAAGGTCGTACTGAAGCTTTCTTT. The encoded protein is CASSLEEGRTEAFF.

This clonotype was observed once. The chain recombines TRBV19 with TRBJ1-2; D is uncertain. This CDR3 spans 13 amino acids. From germline, CDR1 is LNHDA and CDR2 SQIVND (reference sequence). V shed 5 bases and J shed 8 bases, with 15 bases lying between them. The CDR3 DNA reads as TGTGCCAGTAGTCCCCGGATTCATGAGGGCTACACCTTC. Protein sequence: CASSPRIHEGYTF.

The chain links TRBV27 to TRBJ2-6; TRBD1 matches 7 bases. The CDR3 is 16 residues long. The germline gives CDR1 MNHEY, CDR2 SMNVEV (reference sequence). V lost 10 bases and J lost 0; bases outside the gene matches: 9. In DNA, the CDR3 is TGTGCCAATTCGGGACAGCCTTCCTCTGGGGCCAACGTCCTGACTTTC. Residues: CANSGQPSSGANVLTF.

Only a few counts were recorded for this clonotype. The chain uses TRBV7-2 and TRBJ1-3; D is unclear. The CDR3 covers 12 residues. Trimming shortened V by 5 bases and J by 6 bases, and 8 bases separated the two germline ends. Germline V gene data show CDR1 as SGHTA and CDR2 as FQGNSA. CDR3 loop: CASSRLVNTIYF. The CDR3 DNA is TGTGCCAGCAGCCGACTCGTAAACACCATATATTTT.

The V and J genes are TRBV4-2 and TRBJ1-2; possibly TRBD1 for D (5 bases). Germline V gene sequence: CDR1 LGHNA, CDR2 YNFKEQ. Deletions cut 1 base from V and 3 bases from J, with 15 bases between. The CDR3 sequence is 16 residues long. The CDR3 coding sequence is TGTGCCAGCAGCCAAGTAAGGGGTACGGGGGACTATGGCTACACCTTC. This sequence encodes CASSQVRGTGDYGYTF.

The chain has TRBV30 and TRBJ1-1; 7 bases agree with TRBD1. The J segment lost 3 bases and the V segment lost 5 bases, leaving 3 bases of the junction unmatched. Germline CDR1 GTSNPN, CDR2 SVGIG (reference sequence). The CDR3 extends over 12 amino acids. The CDR3 reads CAWGTAYTEAFF. DNA of the CDR3: TGTGCCTGGGGGACAGCCTACACTGAAGCTTTCTTT.